This T cell receptor (beta chain) was sequenced during a study of T cell responses to AZD1222 COVID-19 vaccine. Study findings and constraints: CD4 TCRs covered the whole spike, strongest at regions 160-218 and 743-854. Spike-specific TCR breadth and depth were elevated following two AZD1222 doses.

The length of the CDR3 is 13 residues. The V gene's germline CDR1 is SNHLY and CDR2 FYNNEI. V lost 7 bases and J lost 8, with 17 bases in between. Here immunoSEQ multiplex PCR was the method, and the copy in TCRdb shows in-frame clones only, minus some. This table has about 150,000 clones, more than 80% appearing once. Details on this clone: The target antigen is unknown.

This chain connects TRBV2 to TRBJ1-1; the D gene is possibly TRBD1 (5 bases). This specimen was peripheral blood, taken 28 days after the second AZD1222 dose. The sequence came from an adult who received the AZD1222 COVID-19 vaccine. The CDR3 here is CASTLGQVQEAFF. DNA of the CDR3: TGTGCCAGCACCCTGGGGCAGGTGCAAGAAGCTTTCTTT.